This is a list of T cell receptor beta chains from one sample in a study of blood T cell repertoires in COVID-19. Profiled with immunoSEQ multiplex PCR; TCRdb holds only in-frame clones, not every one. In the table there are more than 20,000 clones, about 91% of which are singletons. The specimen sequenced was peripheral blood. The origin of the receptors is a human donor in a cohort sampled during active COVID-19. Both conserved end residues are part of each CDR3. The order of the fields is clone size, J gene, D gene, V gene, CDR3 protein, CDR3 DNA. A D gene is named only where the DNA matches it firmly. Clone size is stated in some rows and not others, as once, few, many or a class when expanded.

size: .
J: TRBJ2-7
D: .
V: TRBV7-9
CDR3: CASSFTVYEQYF
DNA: TGTGCCAGCAGCTTCACGGTTTACGAGCAGTACTTC

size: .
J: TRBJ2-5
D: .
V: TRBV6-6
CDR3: CASSLMRGQETQYF
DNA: TGTGCCAGCAGCCTTATGCGAGGGCAAGAGACCCAGTACTTC

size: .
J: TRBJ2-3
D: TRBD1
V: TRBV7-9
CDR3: CASSSIGGADTQYF
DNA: TGTGCCAGCAGCTCTATAGGGGGCGCAGATACGCAGTATTTT

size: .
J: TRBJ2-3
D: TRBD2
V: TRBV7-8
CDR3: CASSPYRTSGRSYTQYF
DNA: TGTGCCAGCAGCCCTTACCGGACTAGCGGGAGGTCATATACGCAGTATTTT

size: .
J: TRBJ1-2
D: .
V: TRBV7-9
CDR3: CASSSWGGDYGYTF
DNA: TGTGCCAGCAGTTCTTGGGGGGGTGACTATGGCTACACCTTC

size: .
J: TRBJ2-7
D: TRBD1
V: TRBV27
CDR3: CASSPGQGFSEQYF
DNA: TGTGCCAGCAGTCCGGGACAGGGGTTCAGCGAGCAGTACTTC

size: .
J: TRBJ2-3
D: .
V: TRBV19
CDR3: CASTSRGASSTDTQYF
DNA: TGTGCCAGTACCTCGCGGGGCGCCTCTAGCACAGATACGCAGTATTTT

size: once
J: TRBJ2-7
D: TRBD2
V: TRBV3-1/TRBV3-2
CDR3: CASTPQGLAGGEQYF
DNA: TGTGCCAGCACCCCTCAGGGACTAGCGGGAGGGGAGCAGTACTTC

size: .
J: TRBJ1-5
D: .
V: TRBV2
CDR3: CASMAGAFNQPQHF
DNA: TGTGCCAGCATGGCAGGGGCGTTCAATCAGCCCCAGCATTTT

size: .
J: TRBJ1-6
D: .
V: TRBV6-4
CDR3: CASSEGGDNSPLHF
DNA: TGTGCCAGCAGTGAAGGCGGAGATAATTCACCCCTCCACTTT

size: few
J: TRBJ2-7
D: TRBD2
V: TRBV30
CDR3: CAWSTWGGYEQYF
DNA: TGTGCCTGGAGTACCTGGGGGGGCTACGAGCAGTACTTC

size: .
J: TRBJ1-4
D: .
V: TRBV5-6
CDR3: CASTLGLRYSSTNEKLFF
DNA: TGTGCCAGCACCTTGGGGCTGCGGTACTCGTCAACTAATGAAAAACTGTTTTTT

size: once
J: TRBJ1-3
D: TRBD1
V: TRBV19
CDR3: CAVGTGLSGNTIYF
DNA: TGTGCCGTCGGGACAGGTCTCTCTGGAAACACCATATATTTT

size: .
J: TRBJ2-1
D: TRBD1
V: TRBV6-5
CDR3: CASSYGTGTNEQFF
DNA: TGTGCCAGCAGTTACGGGACAGGAACCAATGAGCAGTTCTTC

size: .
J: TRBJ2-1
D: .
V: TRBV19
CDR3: CASSTRPPGYYNEQFF
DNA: TGTGCCAGTAGTACCCGACCCCCGGGATATTACAATGAGCAGTTCTTC

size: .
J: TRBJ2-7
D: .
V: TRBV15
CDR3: CATSRESMYEQYF
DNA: TGTGCCACCAGCAGAGAATCAATGTACGAGCAGTACTTC

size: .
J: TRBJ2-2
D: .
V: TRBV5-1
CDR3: CASSLMSGIGNTGELFF
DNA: TGCGCCAGCAGCTTGATGAGCGGCATTGGGAACACCGGGGAGCTGTTTTTT

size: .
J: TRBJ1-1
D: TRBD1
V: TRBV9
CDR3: CASSVGRGPSAFF
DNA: TGTGCCAGCAGCGTGGGCAGGGGGCCGTCTGCTTTCTTT

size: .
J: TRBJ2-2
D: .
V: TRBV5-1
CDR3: CASTPGQGRTGELFF
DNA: TGCGCCAGTACACCCGGGCAGGGTCGAACCGGGGAGCTGTTTTTT

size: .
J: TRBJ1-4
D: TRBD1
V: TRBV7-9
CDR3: CASRPRQGNEKLFF
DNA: TGTGCCAGCAGACCCAGACAGGGTAATGAAAAACTGTTTTTT

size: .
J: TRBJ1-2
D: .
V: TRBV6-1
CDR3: CASSEGQYGYTF
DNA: TGTGCCAGCAGTGAAGGTCAATATGGCTACACCTTC

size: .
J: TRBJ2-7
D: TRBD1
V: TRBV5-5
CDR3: CASSIGTGVEQYF
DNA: TGTGCCAGCAGCATCGGGACAGGGGTGGAGCAGTACTTC

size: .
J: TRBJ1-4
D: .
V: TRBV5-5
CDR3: CASMGTLNTEKLFF
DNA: TGTGCCAGCATGGGGACACTCAACACCGAAAAACTGTTTTTT

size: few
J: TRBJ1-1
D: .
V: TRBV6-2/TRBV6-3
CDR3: CASSPRGGSTEAFF
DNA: TGTGCCAGCAGTCCCCGAGGGGGTAGCACTGAAGCTTTCTTT

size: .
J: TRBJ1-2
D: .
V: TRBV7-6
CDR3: CASSLGDRGNYGYTF
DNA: TGTGCCAGCAGCTTAGGGGACCGGGGGAACTATGGCTACACCTTC

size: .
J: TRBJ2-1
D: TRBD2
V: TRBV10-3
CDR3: CAISEPIGTSGSSYNEQFF
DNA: TGTGCCATCAGTGAGCCAATCGGGACTAGCGGAAGCTCCTACAATGAGCAGTTCTTC

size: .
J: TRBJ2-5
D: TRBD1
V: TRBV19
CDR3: CASSTQTGGQETQYF
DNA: TGTGCCAGTAGTACCCAGACAGGGGGCCAAGAGACCCAGTACTTC

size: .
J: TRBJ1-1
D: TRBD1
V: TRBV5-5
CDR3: CASSPGQDTEAFF
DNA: TGTGCCAGCAGCCCCGGACAGGACACTGAAGCTTTCTTT

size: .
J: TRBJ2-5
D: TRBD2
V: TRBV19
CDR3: CASSTGLAGVGVETQYF
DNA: TGTGCCAGTAGTACCGGACTAGCGGGAGTGGGAGTAGAGACCCAGTACTTC

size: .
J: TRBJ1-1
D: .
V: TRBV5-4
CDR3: CASSFGGNTEAFF
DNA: TGTGCCAGCAGCTTCGGAGGGAACACTGAAGCTTTCTTT

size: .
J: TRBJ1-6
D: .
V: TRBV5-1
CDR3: CASSLSGSPLHF
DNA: TGCGCCAGCAGCTTGTCAGGCTCACCCCTCCACTTT

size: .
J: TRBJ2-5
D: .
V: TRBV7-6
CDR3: CASSLGALETQYF
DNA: TGTGCCAGCAGCTTAGGGGCCCTTGAGACCCAGTACTTC

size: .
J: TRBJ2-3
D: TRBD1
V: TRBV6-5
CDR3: CASRDRDSRTDTQYF
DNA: TGTGCCAGCAGAGACCGGGACAGCCGCACAGATACGCAGTATTTT

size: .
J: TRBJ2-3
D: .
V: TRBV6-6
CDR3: CASSSTPAGTDTQYF
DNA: TGTGCCAGCAGCTCAACCCCAGCGGGCACAGATACGCAGTATTTT

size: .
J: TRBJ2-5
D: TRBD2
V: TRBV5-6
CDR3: CASSLMRETQETQYF
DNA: TGTGCCAGCAGCTTGATGCGGGAGACCCAAGAGACCCAGTACTTC

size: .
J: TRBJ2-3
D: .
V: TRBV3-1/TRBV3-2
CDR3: CASSPPGARADTQYF
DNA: TGTGCCAGCAGCCCGCCTGGCGCGAGGGCAGATACGCAGTATTTT

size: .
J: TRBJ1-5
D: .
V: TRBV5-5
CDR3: CASSLGGRQPQHF
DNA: TGTGCCAGCAGCTTGGGCGGGCGTCAGCCCCAGCATTTT

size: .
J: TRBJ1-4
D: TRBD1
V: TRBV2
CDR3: CASSDRADREKLFF
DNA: TGTGCCAGCAGCGACAGGGCTGATCGAGAAAAACTGTTTTTT

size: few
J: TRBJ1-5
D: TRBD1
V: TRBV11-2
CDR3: CASSPQTGTAGNQPQHF
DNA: TGTGCCAGCAGCCCACAAACCGGGACAGCTGGTAACCAGCCCCAGCATTTT

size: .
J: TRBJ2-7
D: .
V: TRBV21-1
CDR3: CASSEDRAVREQYF
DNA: TGTGCCAGCAGCGAAGACAGGGCTGTGCGCGAGCAGTACTTC